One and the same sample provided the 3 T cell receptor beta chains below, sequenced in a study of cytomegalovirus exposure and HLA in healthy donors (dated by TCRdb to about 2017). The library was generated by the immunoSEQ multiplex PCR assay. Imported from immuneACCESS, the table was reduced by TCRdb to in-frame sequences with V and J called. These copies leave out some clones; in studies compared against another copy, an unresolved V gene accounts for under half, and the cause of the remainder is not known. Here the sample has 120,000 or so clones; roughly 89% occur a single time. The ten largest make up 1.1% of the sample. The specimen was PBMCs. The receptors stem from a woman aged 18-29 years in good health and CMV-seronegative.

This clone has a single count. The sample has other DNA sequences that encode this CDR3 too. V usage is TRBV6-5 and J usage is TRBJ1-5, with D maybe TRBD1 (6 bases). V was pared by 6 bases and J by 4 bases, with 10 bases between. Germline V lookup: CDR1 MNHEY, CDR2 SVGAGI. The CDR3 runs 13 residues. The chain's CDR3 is CASRRTENQPQHF. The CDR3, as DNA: TGTGCCAGCAGGAGGACAGAGAATCAGCCCCAGCATTTT.

Here the CDR3 reads CASGRLGDGANVLTF. As DNA, the CDR3 is TGCGCCAGCGGCCGGCTGGGCGATGGGGCCAACGTCCTGACTTTC. This chain connects TRBV5-1 to TRBJ2-6; unclear D gene. The V end lost 7 bases, the J end lost 3 bases, and 14 bases lay between the germline ends. This CDR3 is built from 15 residues. CDR1 is SGHRS, CDR2 YFSETQ, per germline.

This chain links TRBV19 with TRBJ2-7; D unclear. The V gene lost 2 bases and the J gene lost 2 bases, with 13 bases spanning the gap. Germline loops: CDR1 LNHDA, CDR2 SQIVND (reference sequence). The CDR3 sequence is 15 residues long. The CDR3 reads CASSISGLGPYEQYF. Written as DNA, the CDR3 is TGTGCCAGTAGTATATCGGGTCTCGGTCCCTACGAGCAGTACTTC.